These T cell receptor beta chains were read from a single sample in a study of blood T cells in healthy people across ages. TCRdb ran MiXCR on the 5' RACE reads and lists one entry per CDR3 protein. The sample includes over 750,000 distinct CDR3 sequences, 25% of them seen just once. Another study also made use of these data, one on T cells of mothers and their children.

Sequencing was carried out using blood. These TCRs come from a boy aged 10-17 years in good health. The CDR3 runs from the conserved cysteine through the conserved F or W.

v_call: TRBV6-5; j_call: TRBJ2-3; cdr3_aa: CASSYSRSHTQYF
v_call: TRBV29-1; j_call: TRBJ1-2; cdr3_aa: CSVEMDRSQGYTF
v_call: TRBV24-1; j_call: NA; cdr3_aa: CASSDGGFTEQFF
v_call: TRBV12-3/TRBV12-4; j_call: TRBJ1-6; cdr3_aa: CASSSGTGVSPLHF
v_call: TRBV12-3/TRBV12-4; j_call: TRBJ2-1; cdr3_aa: CASSGPGRGYNEQFF
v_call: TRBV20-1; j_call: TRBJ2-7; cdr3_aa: CSARDYEKREGLHEQYF
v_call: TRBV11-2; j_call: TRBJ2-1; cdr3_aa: CASSLVPYNEQFF
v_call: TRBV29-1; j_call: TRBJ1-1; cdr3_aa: CSVPESPSTEAFF
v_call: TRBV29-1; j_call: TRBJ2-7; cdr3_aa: CSVASGTSGGYEQYF
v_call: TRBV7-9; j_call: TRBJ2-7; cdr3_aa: CASSLEIQGKREQYF
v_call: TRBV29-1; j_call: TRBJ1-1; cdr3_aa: CSVALTGGVNTEAFF
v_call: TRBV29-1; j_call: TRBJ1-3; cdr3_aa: CSVETPRSGNTIYF
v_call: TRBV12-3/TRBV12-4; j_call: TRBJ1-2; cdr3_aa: CASSPPWADYGYTF
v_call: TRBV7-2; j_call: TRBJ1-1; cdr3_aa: CASSLGDPEAFF
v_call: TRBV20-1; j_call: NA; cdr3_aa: CSASDSSGSSYEQYF
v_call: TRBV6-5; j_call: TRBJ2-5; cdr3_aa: CASSYSDRDIGETQYF
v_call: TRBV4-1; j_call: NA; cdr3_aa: CASSQGRWEGGEQYF
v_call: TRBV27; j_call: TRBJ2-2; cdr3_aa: CASRTLSVDGELFF
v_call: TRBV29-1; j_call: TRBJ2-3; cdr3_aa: CSSRGRVRTDTQYF
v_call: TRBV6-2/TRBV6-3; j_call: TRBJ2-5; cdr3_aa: CASSYSVLAGGRQETQYF
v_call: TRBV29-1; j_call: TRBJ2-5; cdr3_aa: CSANSQGTETQYF
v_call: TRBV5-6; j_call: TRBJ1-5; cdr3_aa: CASSLWRISNQPQHF